This TCR beta chain was captured in a study of blood T cell repertoires in COVID-19. There are 18 residues in the CDR3. V was clipped by 1 base and J by 3 bases, with 16 bases between them. CDR1 SGHTA and CDR2 FQGNSA come from the germline V gene. Data came from immunoSEQ multiplex PCR; TCRdb stores just in-frame clones and leaves some out. This table has approximately 250,000 clones, roughly 85% appearing once. The material sequenced was PBMCs or T cells enriched from blood (not recorded which). The clonotype was recovered from a woman in her forties or fifties with acute COVID-19. The rearrangement joins TRBV7-2 to TRBJ2-6; possible D gene TRBD1, 5 bases. This CDR3 reads CASSLGGRVWGGANVLTF. The DNA for the CDR3 is TGTGCCAGCAGCTTAGGAGGCAGGGTCTGGGGTGGGGCCAACGTCCTGACTTTC.